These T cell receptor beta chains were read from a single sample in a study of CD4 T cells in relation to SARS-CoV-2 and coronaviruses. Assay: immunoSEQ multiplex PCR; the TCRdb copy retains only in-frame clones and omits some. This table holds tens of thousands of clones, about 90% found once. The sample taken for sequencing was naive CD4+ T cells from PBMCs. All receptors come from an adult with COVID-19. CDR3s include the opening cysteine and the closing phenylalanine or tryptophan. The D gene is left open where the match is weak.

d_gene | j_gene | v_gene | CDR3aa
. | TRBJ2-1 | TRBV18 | CASSPPGAGSLYNEQFF
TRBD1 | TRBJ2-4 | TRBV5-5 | CASSLGQGIGNIQYF
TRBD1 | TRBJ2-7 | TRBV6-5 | CASSAMTGTYEQYF
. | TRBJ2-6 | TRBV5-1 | CASSPSSGANVLTF
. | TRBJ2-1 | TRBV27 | CASTTWGGSYNEQFF
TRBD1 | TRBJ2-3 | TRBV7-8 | CASSSKAPGQGNF
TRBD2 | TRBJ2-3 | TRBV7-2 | CASSLVSGRALKPTQYF
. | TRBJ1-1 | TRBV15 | CATSRVLGGTEAFF
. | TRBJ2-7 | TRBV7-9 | CASSSGGVEQYF
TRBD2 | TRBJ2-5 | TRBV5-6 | CASSLLLVSGVIQETQYF
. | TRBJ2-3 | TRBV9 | CASSVGGALTDTQYF
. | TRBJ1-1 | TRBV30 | CAWSAPLIQGHTEAFF
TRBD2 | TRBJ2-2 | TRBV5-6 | CASSLGAGVNTGELFF
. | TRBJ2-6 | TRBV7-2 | CASSLSSGPGANVLTF